The clone carrying this T cell receptor beta chain was detected ten times or more. V lost 4 bases, J lost 5 bases, and 6 bases stayed unmatched. The CDR3 spans 14 residues. The germline V gene has CDR1 SGHTA and CDR2 FQGNSA. This entry is derived from a study of T cells in Graves' hyperthyroidism and ophthalmopathy. Regions amplified from RNA transcripts were the TCR beta CDR3 regions. HTBI primers were used for first-round RT-PCR of the TCR CDR3. A single record per CDR3 protein comes from TCRdb applying MiXCR to the multiplex PCR reads. The table includes about half a million distinct CDR3 sequences, roughly a quarter detected once.

This TCR was recovered from a woman aged 30 to 39 with Graves' ophthalmopathy. Sequencing input: blood. The chain links TRBV7-2 to TRBJ2-5, with 8 bases matching TRBD1. For the CDR3, the DNA is TGTGCCAGCAGCTCGGACAGGGTCCTGGAGACCCAGTACTTC. Translating it yields CASSSDRVLETQYF.